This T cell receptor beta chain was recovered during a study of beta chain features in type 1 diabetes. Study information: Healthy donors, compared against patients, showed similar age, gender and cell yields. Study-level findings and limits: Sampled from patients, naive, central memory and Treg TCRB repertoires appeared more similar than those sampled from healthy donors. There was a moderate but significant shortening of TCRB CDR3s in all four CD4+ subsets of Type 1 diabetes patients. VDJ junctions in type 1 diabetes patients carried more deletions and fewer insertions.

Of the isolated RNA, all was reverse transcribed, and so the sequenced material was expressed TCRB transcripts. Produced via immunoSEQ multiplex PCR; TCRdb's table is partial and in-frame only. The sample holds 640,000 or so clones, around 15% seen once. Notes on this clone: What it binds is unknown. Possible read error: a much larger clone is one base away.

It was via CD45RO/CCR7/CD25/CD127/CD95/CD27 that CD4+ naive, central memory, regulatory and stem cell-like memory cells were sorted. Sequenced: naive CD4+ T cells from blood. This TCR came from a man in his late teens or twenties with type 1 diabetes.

The CDR3, as DNA: TGTGCCAGCAGCCAAGCTTACGAGCAGTACTTC. Residues: CASSQAYEQYF. The V gene is TRBV7-9, the J gene TRBJ2-7; D is ambiguous. Germline loops: CDR1 SEHNR, CDR2 FQNEAQ (reference sequence). The V end was cut by 5 bases, the J end by 4 bases, with 6 bases between. The CDR3 extends over 11 amino acids.